This T cell receptor (beta chain) appears in the sequencing data of a study of blood T cell repertoires in COVID-19. Across the whole study: Whether acute or convalescent, the COVID-19 samples came from the United States, Italy and Spain. Sources were T cells, B-cell-depleted T cells, or PBMCs; the material itself was cDNA or gDNA.

Germline CDR1 is MGHRA and CDR2 is YSYEKL. CDR3 length: 15 residues. Deletions cut 8 bases from V and 4 bases from J, with 21 bases between. Assignments of participants to cohorts depended upon their own reported clinical history. This table comes from immunoSEQ multiplex PCR, and its TCRdb copy is limited to in-frame clones, with some not included. The table includes 240,000 or so clones, around 89% detected once. The rearrangement links TRBV4-1 to TRBJ2-7; unclear D gene. This TCR was recovered from a middle-aged man who had recovered from COVID-19. The sample was PBMCs or T cells enriched from blood (not recorded which). The CDR3 bases are TGCGCCAGCTCACGACCGGCTTCTGGGCCGTACGAGCAGTACTTC. Amino acid sequence: CASSRPASGPYEQYF.